This entry lists 2 T cell receptor beta chains sequenced from one sample in a study of cytomegalovirus exposure and HLA in healthy donors. Researchers ran the PCR with 60 Vbeta and 13 Jbeta primers. This table comes from immunoSEQ multiplex PCR, and its TCRdb copy is limited to in-frame clones, with some not included. The table lists 150,000 or so clones, roughly 70% of them singletons. The sample taken for sequencing was PBMCs. These TCRs come from a man aged 25-45 years in good health and CMV-seropositive.

V is TRBV5-5 and J is TRBJ2-3; D is possibly TRBD2 (5 bases). From germline, CDR1 is SGHKS and CDR2 YYEKEE (reference sequence). The CDR3 is made up of 14 amino acids. V shed 5 bases and J shed 6 bases, with 16 bases lying between them. CDR3 sequence: CASRVARPGDTQYF. CDR3 bases: TGTGCCAGCAGGGTAGCGAGGCCGGGGGATACGCAGTATTTT.

The V and J genes are TRBV30 and TRBJ2-2, with D unclear. V lost 5 bases, J lost 6 bases, and 16 bases lay in between. CDR1 GTSNPN and CDR2 SVGIG come from the germline V gene (reference sequence). There are 14 residues in the CDR3. The CDR3: CAWLGAMSPGELFF. CDR3 nucleotide sequence: TGTGCCTGGTTGGGCGCAATGAGTCCCGGGGAGCTGTTTTTT.